The 25 T cell receptor beta chains below all came from one sample that was sequenced in a study of radiotherapy plus CTLA-4 blockade in lung cancer. Data came from immunoSEQ multiplex PCR; TCRdb stores just in-frame clones and leaves some out. The sample holds roughly 88,000 clones, about four fifths seen once. The sequenced sample was peripheral blood, obtained from a patient treated with radiotherapy plus ipilimumab. Every receptor here comes from a human donor with non-small cell lung cancer who had stable disease on radiotherapy plus ipilimumab.

The chain couples TRBV18 to TRBJ2-6; maybe TRBD2 (5 bases). V gave up 5 bases and J gave up 0 bases, with 11 bases separating them. CDR3 length: 16 residues. Germline-derived CDR1 and CDR2 are KGHSH and LQKENI. CDR3 region: CASSSRGSSGANVLTF. DNA for the CDR3: TGTGCCAGCTCATCACGGGGTAGCTCTGGGGCCAACGTCCTGACTTTC. Full variable domain (remainder filled in from reference TRBV18 and TRBJ2-6): NAGVMQNPRHLVRRRGQEARLRCSPMKGHSHVYWYRQLPEEGLKFMVYLQKENIIDESGMPKERFSAEFPKEGPSILRIQQVVRGDSAAYFCASSSRGSSGANVLTFGAGSRLTVL.

The genes are TRBV19 and TRBJ2-3, with D maybe TRBD1 (6 bases). There are 14 residues in the CDR3. Germline V lookup: CDR1 LNHDA, CDR2 SQIVND (reference sequence). Trimming pared 3 bases from V and 1 base from J, leaving 8 bases between. CDR3 protein: CASSMRTGTDTQYF. The CDR3, as DNA: TGTGCCAGTAGTATGAGGACAGGCACAGATACGCAGTATTTT.

V gene TRBV11-2 combines with J gene TRBJ2-7; 11 bases match TRBD2. This CDR3 contains 19 residues. The V gene end was trimmed by 1 base and the J gene end by 0 bases; junction bases not matched to a gene: 11. Germline values: CDR1 SGHAT, CDR2 FQNNGV. The CDR3 protein is CASSLVGASGGTISYEQYF. Written as DNA, the CDR3 is TGTGCCAGCAGCTTAGTGGGCGCTAGCGGGGGGACCATCTCCTACGAGCAGTACTTC.

A word on this clone: Other DNA sequences in the sample encode the same CDR3. The rearrangement uses TRBV30 and TRBJ1-6; D uncertain. Trimming took off 0 bases at V and 7 bases at J, with 1 base between the two ends. The CDR3 is 11 residues long. CDR1 and CDR2 from the germline V gene are GTSNPN and SVGIG (reference sequence). CDR3 nucleotide sequence: TGTGCCTGGAGTGTAAATTCACCCCTCCACTTT. The encoded protein is CAWSVNSPLHF.

The chain carries TRBV5-1 and TRBJ2-5; 7 nucleotides align to TRBD2. Germline-derived CDR1 and CDR2 are SGHRS and YFSETQ. This CDR3 contains 14 residues. J gave up 5 bases and V 2 bases, and 6 bases lay outside the gene matches. CDR3 region: CASSFPGGGETQYF. For the CDR3, the DNA is TGCGCCAGCAGCTTCCCGGGGGGTGGCGAGACCCAGTACTTC.

The CDR3 loop is CASSLAHPGANVLTF. CDR3 DNA sequence: TGCGCCAGCAGCTTGGCCCACCCGGGGGCCAACGTCCTGACTTTC. The chain links TRBV5-1 to TRBJ2-6; D not certain. The germline CDR1 and CDR2 sequences are SGHRS and YFSETQ. CDR3 length: 15 amino acids. The ends were cut back, 0 bases at V and 4 bases at J, with 8 bases in the middle.

The chain combines TRBV5-1 with TRBJ2-1; the match to TRBD2 covers 9 bases. The J segment lost 6 bases and the V segment lost 5 bases, leaving 6 bases of the junction unmatched. Looked up from germline, CDR1 is SGHRS and CDR2 is YFSETQ. The CDR3 runs to 14 residues. Here the CDR3 DNA reads TGCGCCAGCAGATCGGCGGGGGGGCCCAATGAGCAGTTCTTC. Residues: CASRSAGGPNEQFF.

The V call is TRBV7-2, the J call TRBJ2-7, with 7 nucleotides matching TRBD1. J lost 1 base, V lost 4 bases, and 7 bases had no gene match. The length of the CDR3 is 15 residues. The V gene's germline CDR1 is SGHTA and CDR2 FQGNSA. CDR3 bases: TGTGCCAGCAGCTCCTGGGACAGTAGATCCTACGAGCAGTACTTC. This translates into CASSSWDSRSYEQYF.

The chain employs TRBV7-3 and TRBJ1-1; TRBD1 might be the D (5 bases). CDR3 length equals 15 residues. The V end was cut by 4 bases, the J end by 3 bases, with 15 bases between. Germline V gives CDR1 SGHTA, CDR2 FQGTGA. In DNA, the CDR3 is TGTGCCAGCAGCTCCCAGGGTAATCGGGACACTGAAGCTTTCTTT. Translation: CASSSQGNRDTEAFF.

The chain couples TRBV6-5 to TRBJ1-4; D ambiguous. The germline V gene encodes CDR1 MNHEY and CDR2 SVGAGI. This CDR3 has 13 amino acids. Trimming removed 8 bases at V and 3 bases at J, with 10 bases between. CDR3: CASLWASNEKLFF. The CDR3 region has the DNA TGTGCCAGCCTCTGGGCCTCTAATGAAAAACTGTTTTTT.

The chain recombines TRBV10-2 with TRBJ2-7; 13 bases agree with TRBD2. V shed 2 bases, J shed 3 bases, and the junction held 10 bases outside the gene matches. Germline V gene data show CDR1 as WSHSY and CDR2 as SAAADI. The CDR3 runs to 18 residues. This CDR3 reads CASSEGLAGVHYFYEQYF. The CDR3 coding sequence is TGCGCCAGCAGTGAGGGACTAGCGGGGGTCCATTATTTCTACGAGCAGTACTTC.

This clone was counted only a few times. The chain joins TRBV15 to TRBJ1-6; tentatively, D is TRBD1 (6 bases). The germline V gene encodes CDR1 LNHNV and CDR2 YYDKDF (reference sequence). The CDR3 consists of 15 residues. Trimming cost V 0 bases and J 9 bases, with 12 bases left between them. The CDR3 region has the DNA TGTGCCACCAGCAGAGATTTGGGACAACCTTCACCCCTCCACTTT. Translation: CATSRDLGQPSPLHF.

This chain connects TRBV7-9 to TRBJ1-2; TRBD1 is a possible D gene (5 bases). This CDR3 comprises 14 residues. Germline CDR1 is SEHNR and CDR2 is FQNEAQ (reference sequence). V dropped 2 bases and J dropped 5 bases, with 12 bases sitting between them. The CDR3 coding sequence is TGTGCCAGCAGCTTACTCGGGGCCCGGTATGGCTACACCTTC. It encodes CASSLLGARYGYTF.

This chain connects TRBV7-2 to TRBJ2-5, with 9 bases lining up with TRBD2. The CDR3 runs 18 residues. The germline V gene has CDR1 SGHTA and CDR2 FQGNSA. The ends lost 5 bases at V and 2 bases at J; junction bases unmatched: 15. The CDR3 spells CASSPTRGGGVNQETQYF. As DNA, the CDR3 is TGTGCCAGCAGCCCGACACGGGGCGGGGGGGTTAATCAAGAGACCCAGTACTTC.

The chain has TRBV30 and TRBJ1-2, with 9 bases lining up with TRBD1. The CDR3 contains 14 residues. In germline, CDR1 is GTSNPN, CDR2 SVGIG (reference sequence). The ends lost 1 base at V and 3 bases at J; junction bases unmatched: 3. Here the CDR3 reads CAWSGTGEYYGYTF. Written as DNA, the CDR3 is TGTGCCTGGAGTGGGACAGGGGAGTACTATGGCTACACCTTC.

The J gene is TRBJ1-2, the V gene TRBV11-2; a possible D gene is TRBD1 (6 bases). The ends were cut back, 0 bases at V and 3 bases at J, with 17 bases in the middle. This CDR3 comprises 17 residues. Looked up from germline, CDR1 is SGHAT and CDR2 is FQNNGV. The CDR3 coding sequence is TGTGCCAGCAGCTTAGACACAACGGGGGGCGCGCACTATGGCTACACCTTC. Translation: CASSLDTTGGAHYGYTF.

The V and J genes are TRBV9 and TRBJ2-1, with 8 bases fitting TRBD2. The CDR3 extends over 17 amino acids. CDR1 is SGDLS, CDR2 YYNGEE, per germline. V shed 4 bases and J 9 bases; nucleotides not matched to a gene: 18. As DNA, the CDR3 is TGTGCCAGCAGCCCCCGCCGGGAGGGGCGGTTCGTGGGTGAGCAGTTCTTC. Translated, it gives CASSPRREGRFVGEQFF.

The genes are TRBV15 and TRBJ2-1; 7 bases agree with TRBD1. In germline, CDR1 is LNHNV, CDR2 YYDKDF (reference sequence). The CDR3 covers 17 residues. J lost 2 bases, V lost 3 bases, and 10 bases had no gene match. CDR3 residues: CATSSLQDRVTYNEQFF. CDR3 sequence (DNA): TGTGCCACCAGCAGCCTGCAAGACAGGGTGACCTACAATGAGCAGTTCTTC.

This clone came up a few times. CDR3 in amino acids: CASSGAGGGWQPQHF. The DNA of the CDR3 is TGTGCCAGCAGTGGGGCGGGAGGGGGCTGGCAGCCCCAGCATTTT. The chain recombines TRBV6-1 with TRBJ1-5, with 7 nucleotides matching TRBD1. J gave up 7 bases and V 4 bases, and 10 bases lay outside the gene matches. This CDR3 is 15 amino acids long. Germline values: CDR1 MNHNS, CDR2 SASEGT.

This clone was counted once. The chain carries TRBV28 and TRBJ2-7; possible D gene TRBD2, 6 bases. The CDR3 has 17 residues. Germline V lookup: CDR1 MDHEN, CDR2 SYDVKM. V shed 7 bases and J shed 3 bases, with 25 bases lying between them. In DNA, the CDR3 is TGTGCCAGCATCCTTTCCGGTCCGGGACGGACTATCTACGAGCAGTACTTC. Translation: CASILSGPGRTIYEQYF.

V usage is TRBV19 and J usage is TRBJ2-1; 14 nucleotides agree with TRBD2. Per germline, CDR1 LNHDA and CDR2 SQIVND (reference sequence). The J segment lost 6 bases and the V segment lost 5 bases, leaving 3 bases of the junction unmatched. The CDR3 has 15 residues. This chain's CDR3 is CASSGLAGGPNEQFF. The CDR3 region has the DNA TGTGCCAGTAGTGGACTAGCGGGGGGACCCAATGAGCAGTTCTTC.

The chain is built from TRBV28 and TRBJ1-5; D unclear. Germline lookup yields CDR1 MDHEN and CDR2 SYDVKM. The CDR3 is 15 residues long. Trimming stripped 3 bases from V and 3 bases from J, with 12 bases between. CDR3 in DNA: TGTGCCAGCAGTTTTGTTGGGGTCCCCAATCAGCCCCAGCATTTT. This codes for CASSFVGVPNQPQHF. The full variable domain, rest sourced from reference TRBV28 and TRBJ1-5, is DVKVTQSSRYLVKRTGEKVFLECVQDMDHENMFWYRQDPGLGLRLIYFSYDVKMKEKGDIPEGYSVSREKKERFSLILESASTNQTSMYLCASSFVGVPNQPQHFGDGTRLSIL.

The chain combines TRBV9 with TRBJ2-3, with a weak D call TRBD1 (6 bases). CDR3 length: 14 residues. Trimming cost V 3 bases and J 2 bases, with 10 bases left between them. Germline-derived CDR1 and CDR2 are SGDLS and YYNGEE. The CDR3 is CASSARGFTDTQYF. CDR3 DNA sequence: TGTGCCAGCAGCGCCAGGGGCTTCACAGATACGCAGTATTTT.

The genes are TRBV5-4 and TRBJ2-7; possibly TRBD1 for D (6 bases). Germline V lookup: CDR1 SGHNT, CDR2 YYREEE (reference sequence). The V end was cut by 2 bases, the J end by 8 bases, with 11 bases between. This CDR3 is built from 12 residues. The CDR3 loop is CASSLTQGKQYF. CDR3 in DNA: TGTGCCAGCAGCTTAACCCAGGGGAAGCAGTACTTC.

The V and J genes are TRBV2 and TRBJ2-3; D possibly corresponds to TRBD1 (5 bases). CDR1 is SNHLY, CDR2 FYNNEI, per germline. There are 15 residues in the CDR3. V lost 8 bases and J lost 4, with 19 bases in between. CDR3 coding DNA: TGTGCCAGCGGAAATTCAAGGACATATCCAGATACGCAGTATTTT. Its protein product is CASGNSRTYPDTQYF.